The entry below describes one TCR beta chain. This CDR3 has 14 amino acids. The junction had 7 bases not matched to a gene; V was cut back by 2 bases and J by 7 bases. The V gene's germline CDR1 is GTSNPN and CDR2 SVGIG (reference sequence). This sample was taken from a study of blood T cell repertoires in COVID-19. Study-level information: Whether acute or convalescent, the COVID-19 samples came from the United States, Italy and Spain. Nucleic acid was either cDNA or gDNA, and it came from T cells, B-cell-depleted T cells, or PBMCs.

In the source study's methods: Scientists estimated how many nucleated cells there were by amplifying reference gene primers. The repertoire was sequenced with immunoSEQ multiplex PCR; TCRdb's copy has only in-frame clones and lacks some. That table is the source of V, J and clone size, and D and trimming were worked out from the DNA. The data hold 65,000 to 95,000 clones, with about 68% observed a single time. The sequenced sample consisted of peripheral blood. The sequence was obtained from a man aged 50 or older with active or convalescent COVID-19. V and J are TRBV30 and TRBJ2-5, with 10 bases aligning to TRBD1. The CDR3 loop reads CAWSRGQGFRTQYF. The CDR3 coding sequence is TGTGCCTGGAGTCGGGGACAGGGGTTTCGGACCCAGTACTTC.